This T cell receptor beta chain was captured in a study of tumor and adjacent non-tumor tissue in lung cancer. Turning to the study itself: Patients comprised roughly 12 adenocarcinoma, a couple of squamous cell carcinoma and 1 small cell lung cancer.

This clonotype was recorded at least ten times. Its antigen remains unidentified. No cell sorting was done before RNA was extracted from the tissue. Distant lung tissue was collected more than 3 cm away from the tumor edge. TCRbeta libraries were built with three rounds of nested PCR, modified from ARM-PCR. A single record per CDR3 protein comes from TCRdb applying MiXCR to the multiplex PCR reads. The sample includes 100,000 or so distinct CDR3 sequences, more than 80% of them seen just once. Study outcomes and limitations: Compared with tumor, normal lung showed significantly lower TCR diversity. Tumor repertoires had a smaller top 100 clone share than normal lung.

The CDR3 contains 12 residues. The germline V gene encodes CDR1 DFQATT and CDR2 SNEGSKA (reference sequence). Trimming pared 6 bases from V and 7 bases from J, leaving 13 bases between. The sequencing input was distant non-tumor lung tissue. The chain has TRBV20-1 and TRBJ2-1; D is ambiguous. The TCR was taken from a man aged 55 to 70 with small cell lung cancer. The CDR3 is CSAPRVVNEQFF. For the CDR3, the DNA is TGCAGTGCACCCCGCGTGGTGAATGAGCAGTTCTTC.